A single T cell receptor (beta chain) is shown here with its context. Its specificity is unknown. These data are taken from a study of blood T cells in healthy people across ages. Notes on the study in general: A roughly linear fall in TCR beta diversity per million T cells was seen with increasing age.

Germline lookup yields CDR1 SGHAT and CDR2 FQNNGV. V lost 5 bases to trimming and J lost 3 bases; unmatched junction nucleotides: 9. This CDR3 has 16 residues. The sample, approximately 11 milliliters of peripheral blood, was drawn from each donor. A sample-barcoded 5' primer and a J-beta primer mix were used in a second PCR of about 7 to 12 cycles. A 12-random-nucleotide template-switch adaptor tagged each cDNA molecule. TCRdb reanalysed the 5' RACE reads using MiXCR and keeps one entry per CDR3 protein. The table has about 570,000 distinct CDR3 sequences, over 25% seen once; the top ten hold 3.6%. The sample was also linked to a second study, of T cells of mothers and their children. As that report states: Whether related or unrelated, pairs show similar shaping of TCR recombination output by thymic selection.

This receptor was taken from a boy aged 2 to 9 in good health. The specimen sequenced was blood. This chain joins TRBV11-2 and TRBJ2-5; 10 bases are shared with TRBD1. CDR3 DNA sequence: TGTGCCAGCAGCCAGTATCCGGGACAGGGGAAAGAGACCCAGTACTTC. It encodes CASSQYPGQGKETQYF.